This TCR beta chain was sequenced during a study of shared clonotypes between healthy human individuals. The CDR3 has 14 residues. V dropped 4 bases and J dropped 0 bases, with 8 bases sitting between them. Germline values: CDR1 SGHRS, CDR2 YFSETQ. Sorted-subset replicate PCRs used about 200 ng DNA, approximately 30,000 T cell genomes. Assay used: immunoSEQ multiplex PCR; TCRdb lists only in-frame clones, some missing. The sample records hundreds of thousands of clones, roughly 70% being singletons. This rearrangement joins TRBV5-1 to TRBJ2-1; a possible D gene is TRBD2 (5 bases). What was sequenced was memory CD4+ T cells sorted from blood. The subset denotes: CD45RA-negative fraction. The receptor was isolated from a woman aged 25-40 years in good health. For the CDR3, the DNA is TGCGCCAGCAGCCAGGACTTCTCCTACAATGAGCAGTTCTTC. This codes for CASSQDFSYNEQFF.